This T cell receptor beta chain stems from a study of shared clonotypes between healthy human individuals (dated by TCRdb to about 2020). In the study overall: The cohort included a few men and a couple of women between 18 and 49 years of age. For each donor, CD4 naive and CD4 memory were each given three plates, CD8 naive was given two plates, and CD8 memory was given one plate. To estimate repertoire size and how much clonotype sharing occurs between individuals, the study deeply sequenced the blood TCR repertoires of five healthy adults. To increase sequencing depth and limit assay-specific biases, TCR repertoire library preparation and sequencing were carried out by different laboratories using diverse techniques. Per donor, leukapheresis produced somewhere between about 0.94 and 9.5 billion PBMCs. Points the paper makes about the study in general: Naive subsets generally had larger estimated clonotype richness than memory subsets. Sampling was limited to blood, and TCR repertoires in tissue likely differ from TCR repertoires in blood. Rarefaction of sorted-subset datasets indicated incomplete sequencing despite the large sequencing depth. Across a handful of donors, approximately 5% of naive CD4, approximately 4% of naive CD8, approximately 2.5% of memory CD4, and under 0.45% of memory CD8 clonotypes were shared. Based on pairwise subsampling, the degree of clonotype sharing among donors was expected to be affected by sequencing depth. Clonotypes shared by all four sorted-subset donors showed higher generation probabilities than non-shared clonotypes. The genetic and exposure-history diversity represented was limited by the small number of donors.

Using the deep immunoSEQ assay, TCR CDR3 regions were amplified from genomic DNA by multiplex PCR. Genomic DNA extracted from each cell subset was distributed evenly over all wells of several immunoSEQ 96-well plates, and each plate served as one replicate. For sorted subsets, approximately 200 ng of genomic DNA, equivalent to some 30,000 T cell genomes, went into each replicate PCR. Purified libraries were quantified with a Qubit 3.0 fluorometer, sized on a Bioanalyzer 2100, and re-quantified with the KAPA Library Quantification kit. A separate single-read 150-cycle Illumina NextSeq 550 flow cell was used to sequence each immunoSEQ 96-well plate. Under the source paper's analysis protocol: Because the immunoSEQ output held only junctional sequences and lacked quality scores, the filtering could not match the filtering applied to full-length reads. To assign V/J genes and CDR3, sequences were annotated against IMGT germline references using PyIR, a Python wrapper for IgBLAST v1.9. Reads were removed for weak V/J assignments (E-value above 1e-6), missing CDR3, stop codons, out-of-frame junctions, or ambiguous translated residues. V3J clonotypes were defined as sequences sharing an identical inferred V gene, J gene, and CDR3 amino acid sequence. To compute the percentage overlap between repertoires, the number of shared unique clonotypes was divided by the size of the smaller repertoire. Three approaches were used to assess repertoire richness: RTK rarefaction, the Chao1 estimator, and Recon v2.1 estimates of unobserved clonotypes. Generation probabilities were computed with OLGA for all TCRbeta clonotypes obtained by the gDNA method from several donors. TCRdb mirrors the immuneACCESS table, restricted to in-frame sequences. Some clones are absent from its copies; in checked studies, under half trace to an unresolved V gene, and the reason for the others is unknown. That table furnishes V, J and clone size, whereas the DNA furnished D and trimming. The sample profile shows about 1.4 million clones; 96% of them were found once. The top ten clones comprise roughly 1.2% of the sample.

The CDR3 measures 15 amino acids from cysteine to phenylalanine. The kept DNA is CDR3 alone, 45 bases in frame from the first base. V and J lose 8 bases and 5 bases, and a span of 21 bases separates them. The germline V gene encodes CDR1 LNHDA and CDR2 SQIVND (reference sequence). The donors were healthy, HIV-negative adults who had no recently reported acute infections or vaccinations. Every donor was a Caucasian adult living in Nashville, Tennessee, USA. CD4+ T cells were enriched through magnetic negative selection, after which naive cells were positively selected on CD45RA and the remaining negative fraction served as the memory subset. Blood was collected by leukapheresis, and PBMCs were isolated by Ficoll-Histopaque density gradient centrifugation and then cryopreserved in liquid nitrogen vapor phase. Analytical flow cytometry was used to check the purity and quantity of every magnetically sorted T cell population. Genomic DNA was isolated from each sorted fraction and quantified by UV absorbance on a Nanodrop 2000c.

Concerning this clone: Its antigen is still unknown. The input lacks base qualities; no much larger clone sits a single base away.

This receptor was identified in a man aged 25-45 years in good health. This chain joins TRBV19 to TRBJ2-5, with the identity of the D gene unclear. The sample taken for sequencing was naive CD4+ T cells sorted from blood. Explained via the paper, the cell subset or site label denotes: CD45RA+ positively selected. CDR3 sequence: CASSSGSTWVETQYF. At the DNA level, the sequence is TGTGCCAGTTCCTCCGGGTCAACGTGGGTGGAGACCCAGTACTTC.